The 14 T cell receptor beta chains in this list originate from one sample, sequenced in a study of blood T cell repertoires in COVID-19. The method was immunoSEQ multiplex PCR; TCRdb's version includes in-frame clones alone and lacks a portion of them. The repertoire holds approximately 210,000 clones, with 70% to 85% as singletons. The sample was PBMCs or T cells enriched from blood (not recorded which). The origin of the receptors is a woman in her sixties or seventies who had recovered from COVID-19.

The V call is TRBV7-8, the J call TRBJ2-7; 11 bases match TRBD2. Unmatched junction bases numbered 5, after V lost 10 bases and J lost 0 bases. The CDR3 extends over 14 amino acids. Germline V lookup: CDR1 SGHVS, CDR2 FQNEAQ. The CDR3, as DNA: TGTGCCACCCAACTAGCGGGGGACTCCTACGAGCAGTACTTC. Translating it yields CATQLAGDSYEQYF.

The rearrangement joins TRBV6-4 to TRBJ2-2, with no clear D. The V and J ends lost 6 bases and 3 bases respectively, with 5 bases between them. Germline V lookup: CDR1 MRHNA, CDR2 SNTAGT. The CDR3 runs 12 residues. CDR3 loop: CASRADTGELFF. The CDR3, as DNA: TGTGCCAGCAGGGCGGACACCGGGGAGCTGTTTTTT.

The gene calls are TRBV10-1 and TRBJ1-4; D is possibly TRBD1 (5 bases). The CDR3 loop spans 16 amino acids. V was clipped by 8 bases and J by 0 bases, with 16 bases between them. The germline CDR1 and CDR2 sequences are WNHNN and SYGVQD (reference sequence). This chain's CDR3 is CASGPWGGATNEKLFF. DNA for the CDR3: TGCGCCAGCGGTCCGTGGGGGGGAGCAACTAATGAAAAACTGTTTTTT.

The table lists this clone with a few counts. The chain carries TRBV19 and TRBJ1-3; 8 positions match TRBD1. Losses at the gene ends were 5 bases for V and 4 bases for J; bases not matched to a gene: 7. CDR3 length: 15 residues. CDR1 and CDR2 from the germline V gene are LNHDA and SQIVND (reference sequence). The CDR3 spells CASSSGTGRGNTIYF. The CDR3 DNA reads as TGTGCCAGTAGTTCCGGGACAGGCCGGGGAAACACCATATATTTT.

The gene calls are TRBV18 and TRBJ2-7; 9 bases fit TRBD1. There are 15 residues in the CDR3. Trimming at V came to 3 bases and at J to 3 bases, leaving 6 bases not matched to a gene. The germline V gene has CDR1 KGHSH and CDR2 LQKENI. The CDR3 bases are TGTGCCAGCTCACCTCCGGGACAGGGTTACTACGAGCAGTACTTC. Translation: CASSPPGQGYYEQYF. The full variable domain, in which reference TRBV18 and TRBJ2-7 provide the parts outside the CDR3, is NAGVMQNPRHLVRRRGQEARLRCSPMKGHSHVYWYRQLPEEGLKFMVYLQKENIIDESGMPKERFSAEFPKEGPSILRIQQVVRGDSAAYFCASSPPGQGYYEQYFGPGTRLTVT.

The CDR3 DNA reads as TGTGCCATCTGTAGGGACAGTAATCAGCCCCAGCATTTT. It yields the protein CAICRDSNQPQHF. This chain connects TRBV10-3 to TRBJ1-5, with 7 positions matching TRBD1. CDR3 size: 13 residues. CDR1 is ENHRY, CDR2 SYGVKD, per germline. After removal of 8 bases from V and 4 bases from J, the junction contained 5 bases not matched to a gene.

This sequence joins TRBV11-2 and TRBJ1-1; possibly TRBD1 for D (6 bases). This CDR3 has 14 amino acids. The V gene lost 1 base and the J gene lost 1 base, with 7 bases spanning the gap. CDR1 and CDR2 from the germline V gene are SGHAT and FQNNGV. The CDR3 sequence: CASSLVQGNTEAFF. In DNA, the CDR3 is TGTGCCAGCAGCTTAGTACAGGGGAACACTGAAGCTTTCTTT.

The J gene is TRBJ2-3, the V gene TRBV5-1, with D possibly TRBD1 on 5 matching bases. The V and J ends lost 4 bases and 4 bases respectively, with 10 bases between them. Germline CDR1 reads SGHRS; CDR2 reads YFSETQ. The CDR3 loop spans 13 amino acids. The CDR3 loop reads CASSVQGPDTQYF. CDR3 DNA sequence: TGCGCCAGCAGCGTGCAGGGTCCAGATACGCAGTATTTT. The variable domain in full, with the rest retrieved from reference TRBV5-1 and TRBJ2-3, is KAGVTQTPRYLIKTRGQQVTLSCSPISGHRSVSWYQQTPGQGLQFLFEYFSETQRNKGNFPGRFSGRQFSNSRSEMNVSTLELGDSALYLCASSVQGPDTQYFGPGTRLTVL.

The chain recombines TRBV25-1 with TRBJ1-6, with D maybe TRBD1 (5 bases). The CDR3 loop spans 13 amino acids. The V end lost 2 bases, the J end lost 10 bases, and 9 bases lay between the germline ends. Germline loops: CDR1 MGHDK, CDR2 SYGVNS. CDR3 sequence reads: CASSEGGDSPLHF. Here the CDR3 DNA reads TGTGCCAGCAGTGAAGGGGGGGACTCACCCCTCCACTTT.

V gene TRBV5-6 combines with J gene TRBJ1-5; the D gene is possibly TRBD1 (5 bases). Germline CDR1 is SGHDT and CDR2 is YYEEEE. The V end was cut by 3 bases, the J end by 0 bases, with 10 bases between. The CDR3 runs to 15 residues. Here the CDR3 reads CASSSSGISNQPQHF. The CDR3 coding sequence is TGTGCCAGCAGCTCGTCAGGGATTAGCAATCAGCCCCAGCATTTT.

V usage is TRBV19 and J usage is TRBJ1-2, with TRBD1 matching 7 bases. The germline V gene encodes CDR1 LNHDA and CDR2 SQIVND (reference sequence). The CDR3 length is 17 residues. After removal of 8 bases from V and 2 bases from J, the junction contained 17 bases not matched to a gene. CDR3 protein: CASCSLYPGTVNYGYTF. Here the CDR3 DNA reads TGTGCCAGTTGCTCCCTATACCCCGGGACAGTGAACTATGGCTACACCTTC.

The V and J genes are TRBV2 and TRBJ2-7; D is ambiguous. Germline V gene sequence: CDR1 SNHLY, CDR2 FYNNEI. The CDR3 is made up of 12 amino acids. V dropped 5 bases and J dropped 7 bases, with 12 bases sitting between them. The CDR3 loop reads CASSSSEWEQYF. DNA for the CDR3: TGTGCCAGCAGTTCGTCCGAGTGGGAGCAGTACTTC.

The chain employs TRBV11-2 and TRBJ2-7; TRBD1 matches 9 bases. The CDR3 spans 14 residues. V lost 3 bases, J lost 2 bases, and 2 bases stayed unmatched. Germline CDR1 SGHAT, CDR2 FQNNGV. In DNA, the CDR3 is TGTGCCAGCAGCTTTGGGACAGGGCCCTACGAGCAGTACTTC. Encoded protein: CASSFGTGPYEQYF.

V gene TRBV11-3 combines with J gene TRBJ2-7, with 12 bases that match TRBD1. V shed 5 bases and J 6 bases; nucleotides not matched to a gene: 11. The CDR3 runs to 16 residues. Germline loops: CDR1 SGHNT, CDR2 YENEEA. The CDR3 DNA reads as TGTGCCAGCAGCCTCAATTCCGGGACAGGGGGCAGCGAGCAGTACTTC. Encoded protein: CASSLNSGTGGSEQYF.